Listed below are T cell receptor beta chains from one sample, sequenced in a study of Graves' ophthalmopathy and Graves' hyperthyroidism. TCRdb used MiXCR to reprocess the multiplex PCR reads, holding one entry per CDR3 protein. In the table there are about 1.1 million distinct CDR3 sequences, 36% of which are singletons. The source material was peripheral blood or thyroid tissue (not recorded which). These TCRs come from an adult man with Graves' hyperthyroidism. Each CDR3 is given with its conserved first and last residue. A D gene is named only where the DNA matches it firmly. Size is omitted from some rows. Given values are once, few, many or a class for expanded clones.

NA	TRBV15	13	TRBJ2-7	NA	CASRTEDSYEQYF	TGTGCCTCACGGACCGAGGACTCCTACGAGCAGTACTTC
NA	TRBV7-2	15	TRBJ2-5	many	CASSFTSTAGETQYF	TGTGCCAGCAGCTTTACTTCGACGGCCGGAGAGACCCAGTACTTC
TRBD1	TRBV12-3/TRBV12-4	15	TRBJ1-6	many	CASSLDGQGNSPLHF	TGTGCCAGCAGTTTAGACGGACAGGGGAATTCACCCCTCCACTTT
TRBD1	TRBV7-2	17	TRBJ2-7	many	CASSRIQGQGALGEQYF	TGTGCCAGCAGCCGAATTCAGGGACAGGGGGCGCTGGGCGAGCAGTACTTC
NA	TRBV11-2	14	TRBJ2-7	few	CASSVEVSTYEQYF	TGTGCCAGCAGCGTAGAGGTCAGCACCTACGAGCAGTACTTC
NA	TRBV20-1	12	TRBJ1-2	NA	CSAGYRDYGYTF	TGCAGTGCAGGATACAGGGACTATGGCTACACCTTC
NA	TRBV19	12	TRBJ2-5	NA	CASSGPPQYQYF	TGTGCCAGTTCGGGACCGCCTCAGTACCAGTACTTC
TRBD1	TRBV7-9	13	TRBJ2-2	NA	CASNDRGTGELFF	TGTGCCAGCAATGACAGGGGAACCGGGGAGCTGTTTTTT
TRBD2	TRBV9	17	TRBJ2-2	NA	CASNPTTSGRNTGELFF	TGTGCCAGCAACCCCACGACTAGCGGGCGGAACACCGGGGAGCTGTTTTTT
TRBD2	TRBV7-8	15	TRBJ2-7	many	CASSLTSGFSYEQYF	TGTGCCAGCAGCTTGACTAGCGGGTTCTCCTACGAGCAGTACTTC
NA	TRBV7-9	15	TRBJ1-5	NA	CAGSLGTASNQPQHF	TGTGCCGGCAGCTTGGGCACGGCAAGCAATCAGCCCCAGCATTTT
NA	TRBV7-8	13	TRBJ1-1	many	CASSPLGVSEAFF	TGTGCCAGCAGCCCGTTGGGTGTCTCTGAAGCTTTCTTT
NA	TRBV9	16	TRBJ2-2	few	CASSVTAAPNTGELFF	TGTGCCAGCAGCGTAACGGCAGCTCCGAACACCGGGGAGCTGTTTTTT
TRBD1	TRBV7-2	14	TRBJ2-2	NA	CASSWGQGAGELFF	TGTGCCAGCAGCTGGGGACAGGGCGCCGGGGAGCTGTTTTTT
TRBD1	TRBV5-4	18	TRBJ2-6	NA	CASSLFFDRVSGANVPTF	TGTGCCAGCAGCTTATTCTTTGACAGGGTGTCTGGGGCCAACGTCCCGACTTTC
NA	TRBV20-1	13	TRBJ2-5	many	CSADRAGVETQYF	TGCAGTGCTGACCGGGCAGGGGTCGAGACCCAGTACTTC
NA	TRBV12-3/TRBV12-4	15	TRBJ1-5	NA	CASSYGPGSNQPQHF	TGTGCCAGCAGTTACGGACCAGGTAGCAATCAGCCCCAGCATTTT
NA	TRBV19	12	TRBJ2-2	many	CASETNTGELFF	TGTGCCAGCGAGACTAACACCGGGGAGCTGTTTTTT
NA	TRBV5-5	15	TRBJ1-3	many	CASSLDPGNGNTIYF	TGTGCCAGCAGCTTGGATCCAGGGAACGGAAACACCATATATTTT